These T cell receptor beta chains were read from a single sample in a study of blood T cells in healthy people across ages. In TCRdb, the 5' RACE reads were re-called with MiXCR into one record per CDR3 protein. The profile shows over a million distinct CDR3 sequences, 40% to 50% of them singletons. Sequenced: blood. These receptor sequences come from a woman aged 18 to 35 in good health. Each CDR3 is given with its conserved first and last residue. Each record gives: clone size, V gene, J gene, D gene, CDR3 protein, CDR3 DNA. The D gene is left open where the match is weak. Clone sizes are given selectively: once, few, many, or a class where the clone is expanded.

size: -; V: TRBV30; J: TRBJ2-7; D: -; CDR3: CAWAQPYEQYF; DNA: TGTGCCTGGGCCCAGCCCTACGAGCAGTACTTC
size: few; V: TRBV4-1; J: TRBJ2-5; D: -; CDR3: CASSQIPPQGQETQYF; DNA: TGCGCCAGCAGCCAAATTCCCCCCCAGGGCCAAGAGACCCAGTACTTC
size: -; V: TRBV14; J: TRBJ2-5; D: -; CDR3: CASSPSSGQYF; DNA: TGTGCCAGCAGCCCCAGTTCCGGCCAGTACTTC
size: -; V: TRBV6-1; J: TRBJ1-5; D: -; CDR3: CASSDRPRPQHF; DNA: TGTGCCAGCAGTGATCGTCCTCGGCCCCAGCATTTT
size: -; V: TRBV10-3; J: TRBJ2-7; D: -; CDR3: CAISDGKLVAYEQYF; DNA: TGTGCCATCAGTGACGGGAAACTAGTCGCCTACGAGCAGTACTTC
size: few; V: TRBV7-3; J: TRBJ2-3; D: -; CDR3: CASSRSYSGSSTDTQYF; DNA: TGTGCCAGCAGCCGATCCTACAGCGGATCTAGCACAGATACGCAGTATTTT
size: few; V: TRBV5-4; J: TRBJ2-6; D: -; CDR3: CASRTSLGDTGSGANVLTF; DNA: TGTGCCAGCAGAACTTCATTGGGGGACACTGGCTCTGGGGCCAACGTCCTGACTTTC
size: once; V: TRBV6-1; J: TRBJ2-1; D: TRBD1; CDR3: CASSEVLRDRVVNEQFF; DNA: TGTGCCAGCAGTGAAGTTCTAAGGGACAGGGTTGTCAATGAGCAGTTCTTC
size: few; V: TRBV5-1; J: TRBJ2-7; D: -; CDR3: CASSFTALSSYEQYF; DNA: TGCGCCAGCAGCTTCACAGCCCTGAGCTCCTACGAGCAGTACTTC
size: -; V: TRBV20-1; J: TRBJ2-2; D: TRBD1; CDR3: CSARQGAYTGELFF; DNA: TGCAGTGCGAGACAGGGGGCCTACACCGGGGAGCTGTTTTTT
size: -; V: TRBV5-1; J: TRBJ2-7; D: -; CDR3: CASSLVSIGGSYEQYF; DNA: TGCGCCAGCAGTCTTGTATCCATAGGGGGCTCCTACGAGCAGTACTTC
size: -; V: TRBV20-1; J: TRBJ2-1; D: TRBD2; CDR3: CSASSGTSGGEQFF; DNA: TGCAGTGCTTCCTCCGGGACTAGCGGAGGGGAGCAGTTCTTC
size: -; V: TRBV6-6; J: TRBJ2-1; D: -; CDR3: CASSAMDEQFF; DNA: TGTGCCAGCAGCGCAATGGATGAGCAGTTCTTC
size: -; V: TRBV5-1; J: TRBJ2-1; D: -; CDR3: CASSEGQFF; DNA: TGCGCCAGCAGCGAAGGGCAGTTCTTC
size: -; V: TRBV20-1; J: TRBJ2-5; D: -; CDR3: CSARGVQERETQYF; DNA: TGCAGTGCTAGAGGAGTACAGGAGCGGGAGACCCAGTACTTC
size: -; V: TRBV5-1; J: TRBJ2-7; D: -; CDR3: CASSSVVEAYEQYF; DNA: TGCGCCAGCAGCTCCGTGGTGGAGGCCTACGAGCAGTACTTC
size: -; V: TRBV11-1; J: TRBJ2-5; D: -; CDR3: CASTSGDGGRVDREGNEQYF; DNA: TGTGCCAGCACTTCCGGGGACGGAGGGAGGGTTGACAGGGAAGGCAATGAGCAGTACTTC
size: few; V: TRBV28; J: TRBJ2-3; D: TRBD2; CDR3: CASSFKASGGLSTDTQYF; DNA: TGTGCCAGCAGTTTTAAGGCTAGCGGGGGCCTAAGCACAGATACGCAGTATTTT
size: -; V: TRBV29-1; J: TRBJ2-1; D: -; CDR3: CSVEDQGRRRHEQFF; DNA: TGCAGCGTTGAAGACCAGGGAAGGCGGCGCCATGAGCAGTTCTTC
size: -; V: TRBV11-2; J: TRBJ1-4; D: TRBD1; CDR3: CASSLVPSDRGSEKLFF; DNA: TGTGCCAGCAGCTTAGTTCCGTCGGACAGGGGAAGTGAAAAACTGTTTTTT
size: -; V: TRBV20-1; J: TRBJ2-1; D: TRBD2; CDR3: CSAIGTSGSYHEQFF; DNA: TGCAGTGCTATAGGGACTAGCGGGAGTTATCATGAGCAGTTCTTC
size: few; V: TRBV12-3/TRBV12-4; J: TRBJ2-3; D: TRBD2; CDR3: CASSFGTSATDTQYF; DNA: TGTGCCAGCAGTTTCGGCACTAGCGCTACAGATACGCAGTATTTT
size: few; V: TRBV5-1; J: TRBJ2-3; D: TRBD1; CDR3: CASSLGRGLVDTQYF; DNA: TGCGCCAGCAGCTTAGGCAGGGGGCTGGTAGATACGCAGTATTTT
size: few; V: TRBV6-5; J: TRBJ1-6; D: -; CDR3: CASSYVAGEGNSPLHF; DNA: TGTGCCAGCAGTTACGTCGCAGGGGAGGGTAATTCACCCCTCCACTTT
size: -; V: TRBV9; J: TRBJ2-1; D: TRBD1; CDR3: CASSVVGTVAYNEQFF; DNA: TGTGCCAGCAGCGTAGTGGGGACAGTAGCCTACAATGAGCAGTTCTTC
size: -; V: TRBV12-3/TRBV12-4; J: TRBJ2-3; D: TRBD2; CDR3: CASSFRIAGSADTQYF; DNA: TGTGCCAGCAGTTTTAGGATAGCGGGGAGCGCAGATACGCAGTATTTT
size: -; V: TRBV10-3; J: TRBJ2-3; D: -; CDR3: CAISGGATDTRYF; DNA: TGTGCCATCAGCGGGGGTGCCACAGATACGCGGTATTTT
size: -; V: TRBV5-1; J: TRBJ2-1; D: TRBD2; CDR3: CASSVGLAVSYNEQFF; DNA: TGCGCCAGCAGCGTCGGACTAGCGGTTTCCTACAATGAGCAGTTCTTC
size: -; V: TRBV12-3/TRBV12-4; J: TRBJ2-1; D: -; CDR3: CASRITGGENEQFF; DNA: TGTGCCAGCAGAATTACCGGGGGAGAAAATGAGCAGTTCTTC
size: -; V: TRBV5-1; J: TRBJ2-3; D: -; CDR3: CASSSNQDTQYF; DNA: TGCGCCAGCAGCTCCAATCAAGATACGCAGTATTTT
size: -; V: TRBV2; J: TRBJ2-7; D: -; CDR3: CASSEPVSEQYF; DNA: TGTGCCAGCAGTGAGCCGGTTAGCGAGCAGTACTTC
size: -; V: TRBV29-1; J: TRBJ2-2; D: TRBD1; CDR3: CSGRDRGTTGELFF; DNA: TGCAGCGGACGGGACAGAGGGACCACCGGGGAGCTGTTTTTT
size: -; V: TRBV3-1; J: TRBJ1-2; D: -; CDR3: CASSQGGPTNYGYTF; DNA: TGTGCCAGCAGCCAGGGAGGGCCAACTAACTATGGCTACACCTTC
size: -; V: TRBV21-1; J: TRBJ2-7; D: -; CDR3: CASSSTRPGGPYEQYF; DNA: TGTGCCAGCAGCAGTACTAGACCCGGAGGCCCTTACGAGCAGTACTTC
size: -; V: TRBV5-4; J: TRBJ1-2; D: -; CDR3: CASSNGTVTNYGYTF; DNA: TGTGCCAGCAGCAACGGGACGGTGACAAACTATGGCTACACCTTC
size: -; V: TRBV20-1; J: TRBJ2-5; D: TRBD2; CDR3: CSAKPGLDIETQYF; DNA: TGCAGTGCTAAACCGGGACTAGATATTGAGACCCAGTACTTC
size: -; V: TRBV6-6; J: TRBJ2-3; D: -; CDR3: CASSYPRTVPTDTQYF; DNA: TGTGCCAGCAGTTACCCTCGGACAGTACCCACAGATACGCAGTATTTT
size: -; V: TRBV28; J: TRBJ2-6; D: -; CDR3: CASSLFPGRGTSSGANVLTF; DNA: TGTGCCAGCAGTTTATTCCCTGGACGGGGAACCAGCTCTGGGGCCAACGTCCTGACTTTC
size: -; V: TRBV2; J: TRBJ2-5; D: TRBD1; CDR3: CASSDRRTGGETQYF; DNA: TGTGCCAGCAGTGACCGGAGGACAGGGGGAGAGACCCAGTACTTC
size: -; V: TRBV6-5; J: TRBJ1-2; D: -; CDR3: CASSDDSWGGYTF; DNA: TGTGCCAGCAGCGACGACAGTTGGGGGGGCTACACCTTC
size: few; V: TRBV12-3/TRBV12-4; J: TRBJ1-2; D: -; CDR3: CASRLGPGDDGYTF; DNA: TGTGCCAGCAGGCTGGGCCCAGGGGATGATGGCTACACCTTC
size: few; V: TRBV29-1; J: TRBJ2-1; D: -; CDR3: CSVAWVVNEQFF; DNA: TGCAGCGTGGCATGGGTAGTGAATGAGCAGTTCTTC
size: -; V: TRBV7-2; J: TRBJ2-7; D: TRBD2; CDR3: CASSLGGLVAYEQYF; DNA: TGTGCCAGCAGCCTAGGGGGACTAGTTGCCTACGAGCAGTACTTC
size: few; V: TRBV5-1; J: TRBJ2-7; D: -; CDR3: CASSSKDGPEQYF; DNA: TGCGCCAGCAGCTCCAAGGACGGTCCCGAGCAGTACTTC
size: once; V: TRBV6-2/TRBV6-3; J: TRBJ2-5; D: -; CDR3: CASSYGGGTAEEQYF; DNA: TGTGCCAGCAGTTACGGTGGCGGGACAGCGGAGGAGCAGTACTTC
size: once; V: TRBV11-2; J: TRBJ1-4; D: -; CDR3: CASSSRQDFNEKLFF; DNA: TGTGCCAGCAGCTCCAGACAGGACTTTAATGAAAAACTGTTTTTT
size: -; V: TRBV12-3/TRBV12-4; J: TRBJ1-1; D: -; CDR3: CASSLTDGNTEAFF; DNA: TGTGCCAGCAGCCTAACTGACGGGAACACTGAAGCTTTCTTT
size: -; V: TRBV10-2; J: TRBJ2-7; D: -; CDR3: CASSVTMTSSIHEQYF; DNA: TGCGCCAGCAGTGTGACTATGACTAGTAGCATCCACGAGCAGTACTTC
size: -; V: TRBV5-1; J: TRBJ2-3; D: TRBD1; CDR3: CASSWTGSNTDTQYF; DNA: TGCGCCAGCAGCTGGACAGGGTCCAACACAGATACGCAGTATTTT
size: many; V: TRBV7-2; J: TRBJ2-7; D: -; CDR3: CASSLVWYEQYF; DNA: TGTGCCAGCAGCTTAGTTTGGTACGAGCAGTACTTC
size: -; V: TRBV20-1; J: TRBJ2-7; D: -; CDR3: CSARSRSAPGLPSYEQYF; DNA: TGCAGTGCTAGGTCAAGATCTGCTCCGGGCCTTCCTTCCTACGAGCAGTACTTC
size: -; V: TRBV27; J: TRBJ2-7; D: -; CDR3: CASSLRGAGGVYEQYF; DNA: TGTGCCAGCAGTTTACGGGGGGCTGGGGGGGTATACGAGCAGTACTTC
size: -; V: TRBV5-1; J: TRBJ2-7; D: -; CDR3: CASSYSEAEQYF; DNA: TGCGCCAGCAGCTACAGCGAGGCCGAGCAGTACTTC
size: -; V: TRBV18; J: TRBJ2-1; D: -; CDR3: CASSPKLGDEQFF; DNA: TGTGCCAGCTCACCAAAGCTGGGCGATGAGCAGTTCTTC
size: few; V: TRBV29-1; J: TRBJ2-5; D: -; CDR3: CSVARGLGGETQYF; DNA: TGCAGCGTCGCCCGGGGGCTTGGGGGAGAGACCCAGTACTTC
size: -; V: TRBV4-1; J: TRBJ1-1; D: TRBD1; CDR3: CASSQDQTGLATEAFF; DNA: TGCGCCAGCAGCCAAGATCAGACAGGGTTGGCCACTGAAGCTTTCTTT